Below are 26 T cell receptor beta chains sequenced from a single sample in a study of T cells after yellow fever vaccination. TCRdb re-called the 5' RACE reads with MiXCR, one entry per CDR3 protein. The data show about 220,000 distinct CDR3 sequences, with about 7% seen just once and around 1.1% held by the top ten. This sample comprised CD4+ T cells sorted from PBMCs, obtained on the day of the yellow fever booster vaccination. Receptor source: a man aged 25 to 40 who received the YFV17D yellow fever vaccine.

Ten or more counts support this clonotype. As DNA, the CDR3 is TGTGCCAGCAGTAACTTAGAGACCCAGTACTTC. Protein: CASSNLETQYF. This chain links TRBV6-6 with TRBJ2-5; unclear D gene. This CDR3 is 11 amino acids long. The V and J ends lost 5 bases and 4 bases respectively, with 5 bases between them. Germline V CDR1 and CDR2: MNHNY, SVGAGI (reference sequence).

The chain recombines TRBV19 with TRBJ2-3, with a weak D call TRBD1 (6 bases). CDR3 length: 16 residues. The V end was cut by 7 bases, the J end by 1 base, with 18 bases between. Germline V gene data show CDR1 as LNHDA and CDR2 as SQIVND (reference sequence). The CDR3 nucleotides are TGTGCCAGTACCCCAGGTGGCAGGGGTGGCACAGATACGCAGTATTTT. This translates into CASTPGGRGGTDTQYF.

This sequence joins TRBV18 and TRBJ2-4, with TRBD1 matching over 8 bases. The CDR3 contains 16 residues. The V and J ends lost 3 bases and 10 bases, in that order; junction bases with no gene match: 14. The germline CDR1 and CDR2 sequences are KGHSH and LQKENI. CDR3: CASSPSERDRFGIQYF. The CDR3 DNA reads as TGTGCCAGCTCACCGTCGGAAAGGGACAGGTTTGGTATTCAGTACTTC.

This clonotype was detected only a few times. The rearrangement joins TRBV5-5 to TRBJ2-1, with 11 positions matching TRBD2. J gave up 9 bases and V 5 bases, and 13 bases lay outside the gene matches. This CDR3 region has 16 residues. Germline assignment: CDR1 SGHKS and CDR2 YYEKEE (reference sequence). CDR3 nucleotides: TGTGCCAGCAGTCCAATAACTAGCGGGAGAGGTGGTGAGCAGTTCTTC. Its translation: CASSPITSGRGGEQFF.

At least ten counts were recorded for this clonotype. The rearrangement links TRBV6-1 to TRBJ2-7, with 8 positions matching TRBD2. V gave up 3 bases and J gave up 3 bases; unmatched junction bases: 4. The length of the CDR3 is 14 residues. CDR1 and CDR2 (germline): MNHNS, SASEGT. CDR3 nucleotides: TGTGCCAGCAGTGAGGCGGGAGGCGTCTACGAGCAGTACTTC. This codes for CASSEAGGVYEQYF.

This clonotype was detected ten times or more. The genes are TRBV10-3 and TRBJ2-7, with TRBD2 matching 8 bases. The CDR3 length is 15 residues. Trimming took 8 bases from V and 7 from J; bases not matched to a gene: 16. The V gene's germline CDR1 is ENHRY and CDR2 SYGVKD. CDR3 amino acids: CAIAPGTRAAGEQYF. CDR3 nucleotide sequence: TGTGCCATCGCCCCCGGGACTAGGGCGGCGGGGGAGCAGTACTTC.

At least ten counts were recorded for this clonotype. The chain uses TRBV29-1 and TRBJ2-7; 7 positions match TRBD2. This CDR3 region has 13 residues. Germline CDR1 SQVTM, CDR2 ANQGSEA. The trim removed 4 bases at V and 6 bases at J, leaving 9 bases unmatched. The CDR3 is CSVGGGEGTEQYF. In DNA, the CDR3 is TGCAGCGTTGGGGGGGGAGAGGGCACCGAGCAGTACTTC.

The genes are TRBV4-3 and TRBJ2-5; unclear D gene. This CDR3 is built from 13 residues. Trimming pared 4 bases from V and 5 bases from J, leaving 11 bases between. Germline values: CDR1 LGHNA, CDR2 YSLEER. The CDR3 protein is CASSPFPGETQYF. The CDR3 DNA is TGCGCCAGCAGCCCTTTCCCCGGGGAGACCCAGTACTTC.

This clonotype was recorded a few times. J is TRBJ2-5 and V is TRBV7-6; D possibly uses TRBD1 or TRBD2 (5 bases each). Deletions cut 5 bases from V and 5 bases from J, with 12 bases between. This CDR3 comprises 13 residues. CDR1 and CDR2 from the germline V gene are SGHVS and FNYEAQ. DNA for the CDR3: TGTGCCAGCAGCATCGGGGCGTGGGAGACCCAGTACTTC. It yields the protein CASSIGAWETQYF.

This clonotype was found many times. The rearrangement uses TRBV4-2 and TRBJ2-5, with 10 nucleotides matching TRBD2. The V and J ends lost 3 bases and 5 bases, in that order; junction bases with no gene match: 6. Looked up from germline, CDR1 is LGHNA and CDR2 is YNFKEQ. The CDR3 consists of 15 residues. The CDR3 loop reads CASSHALAGAETQYF. CDR3 in DNA: TGTGCCAGCAGCCACGCGCTAGCGGGAGCCGAGACCCAGTACTTC.

In this sample, this clonotype turned up a few times. The V and J genes are TRBV7-9 and TRBJ2-7, with 7 bases fitting TRBD1. After removal of 3 bases from V and 3 bases from J, the junction contained 11 bases not matched to a gene. CDR1 is SEHNR and CDR2 is FQNEAQ in the germline V gene (reference sequence). The CDR3 is 16 residues long. The CDR3 loop reads CASSLGTGTVVYEQYF. As DNA, the CDR3 is TGTGCCAGCAGCTTGGGGACCGGGACAGTCGTCTACGAGCAGTACTTC.

The CDR3 reads CASSLDRGSGSRDTQYF. Written as DNA, the CDR3 is TGTGCCAGCAGTTTAGATAGGGGTAGCGGGAGTCGAGATACGCAGTATTTT. The chain has TRBV28 and TRBJ2-3; 9 nucleotides align to TRBD2. Germline V gives CDR1 MDHEN, CDR2 SYDVKM. The CDR3 contains 17 residues. Trimming took 2 bases from V and 5 from J; bases not matched to a gene: 11.

V and J are TRBV11-2 and TRBJ2-3, with 15 bases matching TRBD2. Germline V gene data show CDR1 as SGHAT and CDR2 as FQNNGV. With V trimmed by 4 bases and J by 3 bases, 5 bases remained unmatched. The CDR3 is made up of 17 amino acids. CDR3 DNA sequence: TGTGCCAGCAGCTCCGGGACTAGCGGGAGGCTGACAGATACGCAGTATTTT. This codes for CASSSGTSGRLTDTQYF.

Ten or more counts support this clonotype. The rearrangement uses TRBV11-1 and TRBJ2-3; 13 bases line up with TRBD2. The CDR3 extends over 18 amino acids. After removal of 7 bases from V and 0 bases from J, the junction contained 10 bases not matched to a gene. Germline V gene sequence: CDR1 SGHAT, CDR2 FQDESV (reference sequence). The CDR3 DNA follows: TGTGCCAGCACCTATCCACGGACTAGCGGGAGTAGCACAGATACGCAGTATTTT. This gives the protein CASTYPRTSGSSTDTQYF.

This clonotype occurred many times. The V call is TRBV12-3 or TRBV12-4, the J call TRBJ2-7; 8 bases line up with TRBD2. The V segment lost 6 bases and the J segment 2 bases; nucleotides outside the gene matches: 6. This CDR3 is 14 amino acids long. The CDR3 nucleotides are TGTGCCAGCAGCACCCCCGGGAGGGCCTACGAGCAGTACTTC. Its protein product is CASSTPGRAYEQYF.

V and J are TRBV7-9 and TRBJ1-1; D is possibly TRBD1 (5 bases). V was trimmed by 5 bases and J by 1 base, leaving 14 bases between them. The V gene's germline CDR1 is SEHNR and CDR2 FQNEAQ (reference sequence). The CDR3 totals 15 residues. The DNA of the CDR3 is TGTGCCAGCAGCCAATGGTTGGGGGGGAACACTGAAGCTTTCTTT. As protein: CASSQWLGGNTEAFF.

In its sample, this clonotype was seen many times. J is TRBJ2-3 and V is TRBV20-1, with D possibly being TRBD2 (6 bases). Germline CDR1 reads DFQATT; CDR2 reads SNEGSKA (reference sequence). The ends were cut back, 6 bases at V and 0 bases at J, with 19 bases in the middle. CDR3 length equals 16 residues. CDR3 region: CSADVEGHRSTDTQYF. CDR3 nucleotide sequence: TGCAGTGCCGACGTGGAGGGCCACCGGAGCACAGATACGCAGTATTTT.

The gene calls are TRBV5-5 and TRBJ2-7, with 13 bases that match TRBD2. Germline V gene data show CDR1 as SGHKS and CDR2 as YYEKEE (reference sequence). V was clipped by 7 bases and J by 4 bases; unmatched bases: 5. CDR3 length: 14 amino acids. DNA for the CDR3: TGTGCCAGCCGACTAGCGGGAGGAGGATACGAGCAGTACTTC. This sequence encodes CASRLAGGGYEQYF.

The chain carries TRBV7-8 and TRBJ2-6, with D perhaps TRBD2 (5 bases). The V gene lost 3 bases and the J gene lost 4 bases, with 16 bases spanning the gap. The CDR3 spans 17 residues. Germline lookup yields CDR1 SGHVS and CDR2 FQNEAQ. CDR3 sequence: CASSFRAGLSGANVLTF. Written as DNA, the CDR3 is TGTGCCAGCAGCTTTAGGGCGGGCCTGAGCGGGGCCAACGTCCTGACTTTC.

The J gene is TRBJ2-3, the V gene TRBV20-1; 9 bases match TRBD2. The length of the CDR3 is 12 residues. Germline V gene data show CDR1 as DFQATT and CDR2 as SNEGSKA (reference sequence). The CDR3 DNA sequence: TGCAGCGGCGGGAGGGCCACAGATACGCAGTATTTT. It translates to CSGGRATDTQYF.

This clonotype was seen repeatedly, ten times or more. This sequence joins TRBV2 and TRBJ2-7; 10 nucleotides align to TRBD1. Per the germline V gene, CDR1 is SNHLY and CDR2 is FYNNEI. The V gene end was trimmed by 5 bases and the J gene end by 6 bases; junction bases not matched to a gene: 4. This CDR3 spans 13 amino acids. The CDR3 protein is CASSSGTGVEQYF. CDR3 in DNA: TGTGCCAGCAGTTCCGGGACAGGGGTCGAGCAGTACTTC.

This clonotype was recorded many times. This chain connects TRBV9 to TRBJ1-3; 8 bases are shared with TRBD1. The junction had 2 bases not matched to a gene; V was cut back by 5 bases and J by 1 base. CDR1 SGDLS and CDR2 YYNGEE come from the germline V gene. The CDR3 is 14 amino acids. The CDR3 sequence: CASRTGVSGNTIYF. The CDR3 DNA is TGTGCCAGCAGGACAGGGGTTTCTGGAAACACCATATATTTT. The variable domain in full, with the rest retrieved from reference TRBV9 and TRBJ1-3, is DSGVTQTPKHLITATGQRVTLRCSPRSGDLSVYWYQQSLDQGLQFLIQYYNGEERAKGNILERFSAQQFPDLHSELNLSSLELGDSALYFCASRTGVSGNTIYFGEGSWLTVV.

The gene calls are TRBV5-1 and TRBJ1-4, with D perhaps TRBD1 (5 bases). Germline V gene lookup returns CDR1 SGHRS and CDR2 YFSETQ. Trimming took 5 bases from V and 5 from J, leaving 13 bases between them. The CDR3 has 14 amino acids. The DNA of the CDR3 is TGCGCCAGCAGAATGTTCTACAGGAATGAAAAACTGTTTTTT. Its translation is CASRMFYRNEKLFF.

The chain joins TRBV20-1 to TRBJ2-3; D may be TRBD2 (5 bases). The germline V and J ends were trimmed by 3 bases and 4 bases, with 17 bases remaining between them. The CDR3 runs to 15 residues. The germline gives CDR1 DFQATT, CDR2 SNEGSKA (reference sequence). The CDR3 sequence: CSARDQNGIADTQYF. The CDR3 nucleotides are TGCAGTGCTAGGGATCAGAACGGGATCGCAGATACGCAGTATTTT.

This clonotype was observed many times. The rearrangement links TRBV20-1 to TRBJ1-1; D is undetermined. This CDR3 spans 15 amino acids. The germline CDR1 and CDR2 sequences are DFQATT and SNEGSKA (reference sequence). V lost 3 bases to trimming and J lost 4 bases, with 18 bases between them. In nucleotides, the CDR3 is TGCAGTGCTAGGGGTTTCCGAGGTGGGAGCACTGAAGCTTTCTTT. Protein product: CSARGFRGGSTEAFF.

To note about this clonotype: The junction and the germline gene differ at one end; a read error may be behind it. The chain uses TRBV23-1 and TRBJ2-1; D remains ambiguous. TRBV23-1 is identified as an open reading frame with a role that is uncertain. There are 13 residues in the CDR3. The CDR3 loop is CATSHHMRGEQFF. As DNA, the CDR3 is TGCGCCACCAGTCACCATATGCGCGGTGAGCAGTTCTTC.